These 15 T cell receptor beta chains share one sample of origin, sequenced in a study of tissue T cells after allogeneic stem cell transplantation. Here immunoSEQ multiplex PCR was the method, and the copy in TCRdb shows in-frame clones only, minus some. The sample shows about 24,000 clones, about 73% of them seen only once. The starting material was tissue from the ileum, obtained at autopsy. Receptor source: a female donor older than 55 with lung cancer.

Note on this clone: The identical CDR3 is also encoded by other nucleotide sequences in the sample. The CDR3 DNA sequence: TGTGCCAGCTCACCACGGCGCACAGATACGCAGTATTTT. Residues: CASSPRRTDTQYF. The chain recombines TRBV18 with TRBJ2-3, with D unresolved. The CDR3 is 13 amino acids. The germline V gene has CDR1 KGHSH and CDR2 LQKENI. Trimming took 1 base from V and 1 from J, leaving 3 bases between them.

This rearrangement joins TRBV7-9 to TRBJ1-2, with D tentatively TRBD1 (5 bases). The germline V gene encodes CDR1 SEHNR and CDR2 FQNEAQ (reference sequence). V was trimmed by 1 base and J by 7 bases, leaving 19 bases between them. The CDR3 covers 16 residues. CDR3 residues: CASSLDMGQGKSGYTF. The CDR3 DNA is TGTGCCAGCAGCTTAGATATGGGGCAGGGCAAGAGTGGCTACACCTTC.

In its sample, this clone was seen a few times. The chain couples TRBV18 to TRBJ1-5, with unresolved D. CDR1 and CDR2 (germline): KGHSH, LQKENI. The CDR3 is made up of 13 amino acids. V was pared by 4 bases and J by 3 bases, with 7 bases between. CDR3 sequence (DNA): TGTGCCAGCTCACGGGAACTCAATCAGCCCCAGCATTTT. It encodes CASSRELNQPQHF.

A few counts support this clone. The chain uses TRBV5-1 and TRBJ2-7, with 7 bases lining up with TRBD1. CDR1 is SGHRS, CDR2 YFSETQ, per germline. CDR3 length: 13 amino acids. After removal of 6 bases from V and 2 bases from J, the junction contained 5 bases not matched to a gene. The CDR3 sequence is CASTRTGTYEQYF. The CDR3 coding sequence is TGCGCCAGCACCCGGACAGGTACCTACGAGCAGTACTTC.

The rearrangement links TRBV5-4 to TRBJ2-5; D gene uncertain. The CDR3 totals 13 residues. The V gene's germline CDR1 is SGHNT and CDR2 YYREEE (reference sequence). V was pared by 4 bases and J by 3 bases, with 10 bases between. CDR3: CASSGRAEETQYF. CDR3 sequence (DNA): TGTGCCAGCAGCGGGCGTGCGGAAGAGACCCAGTACTTC.

The chain is built from TRBV5-1 and TRBJ2-6; no reliable D call. Looked up from germline, CDR1 is SGHRS and CDR2 is YFSETQ. Trimming pared 0 bases from V and 1 base from J, leaving 8 bases between. This CDR3 is built from 16 residues. The CDR3, as DNA: TGCGCCAGCAGCTTGGAATTTAGTTCTGGGGCCAACGTCCTGACTTTC. It encodes CASSLEFSSGANVLTF.

The chain has TRBV7-9 and TRBJ1-4, with 9 nucleotides matching TRBD1. Germline V lookup: CDR1 SEHNR, CDR2 FQNEAQ (reference sequence). V lost 4 bases to trimming and J lost 6 bases; unmatched junction nucleotides: 9. This CDR3 comprises 16 residues. CDR3 nucleotide sequence: TGTGCCAGCAGCTCGCCCCCGGGACAGGGACATGAAAAACTGTTTTTT. Encoded protein: CASSSPPGQGHEKLFF.

The rearrangement uses TRBV2 and TRBJ2-1; unclear D gene. The CDR3 runs 11 residues. Germline V gene sequence: CDR1 SNHLY, CDR2 FYNNEI. With 6 bases removed from V and 10 bases from J, the gap between germline ends came to 10 bases. The CDR3 DNA reads TGTGCCAGCAGCGAGGCGGTCGAGCAGTTCTTC. This sequence encodes CASSEAVEQFF.

The chain carries TRBV25-1 and TRBJ1-2; 8 nucleotides align to TRBD1. Trimming at V came to 3 bases and at J to 4 bases, leaving 1 base not matched to a gene. This CDR3 comprises 13 residues. The germline gives CDR1 MGHDK, CDR2 SYGVNS. CDR3 DNA sequence: TGTGCCAGCAGTGAGGACAGGGCCTATGGCTACACCTTC. Protein product: CASSEDRAYGYTF.

The chain carries TRBV7-9 and TRBJ2-1; TRBD1 matches at 8 bases. Trimming took 3 bases from V and 8 from J; bases not matched to a gene: 12. The CDR3 consists of 16 residues. Germline values: CDR1 SEHNR, CDR2 FQNEAQ (reference sequence). The CDR3, as DNA: TGTGCCAGCAGCTTCTTCAGAACGGCAGGGGGCGATGAGCAGTTCTTC. Encoded protein: CASSFFRTAGGDEQFF.

This clone was observed a few times. This chain connects TRBV6-5 to TRBJ1-5; D gene ambiguous. Germline V lookup: CDR1 MNHEY, CDR2 SVGAGI. V shed 6 bases and J shed 1 base, with 7 bases lying between them. The CDR3 consists of 13 residues. CDR3 DNA: TGTGCCAGCAGACTAGGGAGCAATCAGCCCCAGCATTTT. The encoded protein is CASRLGSNQPQHF.

This chain connects TRBV27 to TRBJ2-5; D gene ambiguous. CDR1 is MNHEY and CDR2 is SMNVEV in the germline V gene (reference sequence). The V end was cut by 1 base, the J end by 2 bases, with 8 bases between. The CDR3 totals 14 residues. CDR3 in amino acids: CASSLWPRQETQYF. The CDR3 DNA sequence: TGTGCCAGCAGTTTATGGCCCAGACAAGAGACCCAGTACTTC.

The chain combines TRBV7-2 with TRBJ2-2; D is ambiguous. CDR1 SGHTA and CDR2 FQGNSA come from the germline V gene. V was clipped by 6 bases and J by 0 bases, with 8 bases between them. CDR3 length: 14 residues. The CDR3 here is CASSIGTNTGELFF. The CDR3 coding sequence is TGTGCCAGCAGTATAGGTACGAACACCGGGGAGCTGTTTTTT.

This chain uses TRBV18 with TRBJ2-1, with D hard to call. The CDR3 runs 14 residues. V was trimmed by 6 bases and J by 5 bases, leaving 14 bases between them. The germline gives CDR1 KGHSH, CDR2 LQKENI. Here the CDR3 DNA reads TGTGCCAGCTCCACGGACGCCGCGAACAATGAGCAGTTCTTC. Translation: CASSTDAANNEQFF.

The chain links TRBV18 to TRBJ2-3; weak D call: TRBD2 (6 bases). Germline CDR1 and CDR2: KGHSH and LQKENI. Trimming cost V 3 bases and J 5 bases, with 12 bases left between them. The CDR3 spans 14 residues. The CDR3 loop is CASSPISTRDTQYF. The CDR3 bases are TGTGCCAGCTCACCCATTTCGACTAGAGATACGCAGTATTTT.